What follows are 3 T cell receptor beta chains derived from one specimen sequenced in a study of Graves' ophthalmopathy and Graves' hyperthyroidism. TCR beta CDR3 amplification used RNA transcripts. First-round RT-PCR relied on HTBI primers, and a second-round multiplex PCR came next. TCRdb redid the calling of the multiplex PCR reads with MiXCR, one entry per CDR3 protein. Here the sample spans roughly 300,000 distinct CDR3 sequences, 17% being singletons. Sequencing used peripheral blood. These receptors were obtained from an adult man with Graves' ophthalmopathy.

Ten or more counts support this clonotype. The genes are TRBV19 and TRBJ1-1; D uncertain. CDR3 length equals 13 residues. CDR1 is LNHDA and CDR2 is SQIVND in the germline V gene (reference sequence). Deletions cut 3 bases from V and 4 bases from J, with 9 bases between. Written as DNA, the CDR3 is TGTGCCAGTAGTATGGTGGCGTCCACTGAAGCTTTCTTT. This sequence encodes CASSMVASTEAFF.

This clonotype was detected many times. The chain carries TRBV12-3 or TRBV12-4 and TRBJ1-5; D uncertain. The CDR3 contains 12 residues. Between the trimmed V and J ends, which lost 6 bases and 3 bases, there was a span of 6 bases. CDR3 amino acids: CASSSDNQPQHF. The CDR3 DNA sequence: TGTGCCAGCAGCTCCGACAATCAGCCCCAGCATTTT.

As to this clonotype: A junction end diverges from the germline sequence, so it may reflect a read error. The rearrangement joins TRBV24-1 to TRBJ1-5, with D uncertain. This CDR3 is 14 amino acids long. CDR1 and CDR2 (germline): KGHDR, SFDVKD. CDR3 sequence reads: CATSGRNSNQPQLF. Here the CDR3 DNA reads TGTGCCACCAGCGGACGAAATAGCAATCAGCCCCAGCTTTTT.